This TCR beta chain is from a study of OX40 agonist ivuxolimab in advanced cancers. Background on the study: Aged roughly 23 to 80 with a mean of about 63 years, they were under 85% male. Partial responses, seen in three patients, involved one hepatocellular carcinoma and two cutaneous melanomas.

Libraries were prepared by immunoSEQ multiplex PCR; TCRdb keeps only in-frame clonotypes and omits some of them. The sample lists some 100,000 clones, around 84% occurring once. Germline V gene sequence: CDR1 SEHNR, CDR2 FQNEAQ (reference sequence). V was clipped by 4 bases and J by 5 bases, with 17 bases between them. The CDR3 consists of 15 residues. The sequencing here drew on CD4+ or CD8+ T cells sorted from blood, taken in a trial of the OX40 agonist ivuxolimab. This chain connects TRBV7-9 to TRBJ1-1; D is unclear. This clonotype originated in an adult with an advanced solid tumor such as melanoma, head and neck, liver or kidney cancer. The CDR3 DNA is TGTGCCAGCAGCTACAACCAAGCGACGGAAACTGAAGCTTTCTTT. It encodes CASSYNQATETEAFF.